This T cell receptor beta chain emerged from a study of blood T cell repertoires in COVID-19. For the study at large: COVID-19 samples collected from the United States, Italy and Spain covered acute and convalescent phases. T cells, B-cell-depleted T cells, or PBMCs provided the cDNA or gDNA that served as material.

Generated by immunoSEQ multiplex PCR, the TCRdb table keeps only in-frame clones and is missing some. This table has about 370,000 clones, roughly 90% appearing once. The CDR3 runs 15 residues. Trimming took 5 bases from V and 4 from J; bases not matched to a gene: 9. The germline V gene has CDR1 SQVTM and CDR2 ANQGSEA. This clonotype was obtained from a woman in her twenties or thirties with COVID-19, enrolled during active disease. The chain employs TRBV29-1 and TRBJ2-5; 11 bases agree with TRBD1. Sequencing used peripheral blood. The CDR3, as DNA: TGCAGCGTTTCGAGGGGACAGGGGGTCTTAGAGACCCAGTACTTC. As protein: CSVSRGQGVLETQYF.